This T cell receptor beta chain is drawn from a study of radiation and T cells in renal cell carcinoma. Study findings and constraints: Sampling covered only about 0.96 g of each tumor. Dominant CDR3 motifs occupied more repertoire in irradiated than control tumors.

Noted treatment: treatment-naive control, cytoreductive nephrectomy. Treatment-naive patients without radiation supplied the control tumors at nephrectomy. Sequenced control tumors were from about 10 males and several females, median age roughly 60. Points on this clone: Its antigen is currently unknown.

Germline CDR1 is SGHNT and CDR2 is YYREEE (reference sequence). This CDR3 contains 13 residues. V dropped 0 bases and J dropped 10 bases, with 11 bases sitting between them. Generated by immunoSEQ multiplex PCR, the TCRdb table keeps only in-frame clones and is missing some. Among some 4,000 clones, roughly 70% were seen once, and the ten largest hold 7.7%. V gene TRBV5-4 combines with J gene TRBJ2-1; a possible D gene is TRBD1 (6 bases). Sequenced material: tumor tissue, taken from a patient whose treatment was nephrectomy without radiotherapy. The clonotype was recovered from a man aged 45 to 65 with renal cell carcinoma. The CDR3 sequence is CASSLGQTGEQFF. Written as DNA, the CDR3 is TGTGCCAGCAGCTTGGGCCAAACAGGGGAGCAGTTCTTC.